The 24 T cell receptor beta chains given below trace back to one sample, sequenced in a study of T cells in Graves' hyperthyroidism and ophthalmopathy. RNA transcripts served as the template for amplifying TCR beta CDR3 regions. Researchers ran a first-round RT-PCR on the TCR CDR3 using the HTBI primer set. TCRdb itself ran the multiplex PCR reads through MiXCR, one entry per CDR3 protein. The sample shows about 200,000 distinct CDR3 sequences, less than 20% of them seen only once. The sequenced sample was blood. The receptors were gathered from a woman between 45 and 65 years old with Graves' hyperthyroidism.

This clonotype showed up many times. The gene calls are TRBV27 and TRBJ2-4, with D perhaps matching TRBD1 or TRBD2 (5 bases each). This CDR3 spans 13 amino acids. V was shortened by 5 bases and J by 8 bases, with 13 bases between the two germline ends. Germline V gene lookup returns CDR1 MNHEY and CDR2 SMNVEV (reference sequence). CDR3 region: CASSDRGYDIQYF. As DNA, the CDR3 is TGTGCCAGCAGTGACAGAGGGTATGACATTCAGTACTTC.

This chain connects TRBV6-1 to TRBJ2-7; TRBD1 aligns across 9 bases. The CDR3 loop spans 14 amino acids. Trimming took 7 bases from V and 6 from J; bases not matched to a gene: 10. Germline lookup yields CDR1 MNHNS and CDR2 SASEGT. CDR3 loop: CASKARQGVLEQYF. For the CDR3, the DNA is TGTGCCAGCAAAGCACGACAGGGGGTACTCGAGCAGTACTTC.

The chain couples TRBV29-1 to TRBJ2-7; D possibly corresponds to TRBD1 (6 bases). The CDR3 consists of 13 residues. Deletions cut 2 bases from V and 3 bases from J, with 11 bases between. Per the germline V gene, CDR1 is SQVTM and CDR2 is ANQGSEA. CDR3 amino acids: CSVETQGIYEQYF. CDR3 DNA sequence: TGCAGCGTTGAAACACAGGGCATCTACGAGCAGTACTTC.

This clonotype was seen repeatedly, ten times or more. This sequence joins TRBV20-1 and TRBJ2-7, with 7 nucleotides matching TRBD2. J was trimmed by 5 bases and V by 1 base; bases with no gene match: 8. This CDR3 is built from 14 residues. Germline assignment: CDR1 DFQATT and CDR2 SNEGSKA (reference sequence). The CDR3: CSARVRGSRDEQYF. DNA of the CDR3: TGCAGTGCTAGAGTTCGCGGGAGCCGCGACGAGCAGTACTTC.

Of note for this clonotype: A read error is possible here, since a much larger clone lies one base away. V usage is TRBV2 and J usage is TRBJ2-3, with a tentative D call TRBD2 (6 bases). This CDR3 has 16 amino acids. Germline lookup yields CDR1 SNHLY and CDR2 FYNNEI. CDR3 region: CTSSGAGAGPTDTQYF. The CDR3 nucleotides are TGTACCAGCAGTGGGGCGGGTGCGGGGCCGACAGATACGCAGTATTTT.

This clonotype was seen more than once but under ten times. The gene calls are TRBV18 and TRBJ1-5; no definite D call. Germline lookup yields CDR1 KGHSH and CDR2 LQKENI. This CDR3 comprises 15 residues. Trimming removed 2 bases from V and 5 bases from J, with 13 bases in between. CDR3 sequence reads: CASSPIRVADQPQHF. The CDR3 bases are TGTGCCAGCTCACCAATTAGGGTAGCGGATCAGCCCCAGCATTTT. Variable domain in full (rest from reference TRBV18 and TRBJ1-5): NAGVMQNPRHLVRRRGQEARLRCSPMKGHSHVYWYRQLPEEGLKFMVYLQKENIIDESGMPKERFSAEFPKEGPSILRIQQVVRGDSAAYFCASSPIRVADQPQHFGDGTRLSIL.

A note on this clonotype: This may arise from a read error, as a much more abundant clone is one base away. In this CDR3 the conserved last residue, phenylalanine or tryptophan, is missing, so a read error is likely. This CDR3 is CASSHGLAGGSYEQYL. The CDR3 DNA is TGTGCCAGCAGCCACGGACTAGCGGGAGGGTCCTACGAGCAGTACCTC. The gene calls are TRBV11-2 and TRBJ2-7; the match to TRBD2 covers 15 bases. This CDR3 has 16 amino acids. The V gene's germline CDR1 is SGHAT and CDR2 FQNNGV. The V and J ends lost 5 bases and 1 base, in that order; junction bases with no gene match: 3.

This rearrangement joins TRBV19 to TRBJ1-5, with 7 bases lining up with TRBD1. V trimming: 6 bases; J trimming: 6 bases; junction bases outside the gene matches: 14. The CDR3 runs 16 residues. Germline CDR1 is LNHDA and CDR2 is SQIVND (reference sequence). The DNA for the CDR3 is TGTGCCAGTAGGGGACAGTGGCAATCTCTGGTTCAGCCCCAGCATTTT. Its translation is CASRGQWQSLVQPQHF.

This clonotype was seen at least ten times. The chain has TRBV12-5 and TRBJ2-2; 13 bases align to TRBD2. The germline CDR1 and CDR2 sequences are LGHNT and FRNRAP. The CDR3 loop spans 18 amino acids. The V gene end was trimmed by 6 bases and the J gene end by 3 bases; junction bases not matched to a gene: 10. CDR3 protein: CASGPGLAGEAYTGELFF. CDR3 bases: TGTGCTAGTGGCCCCGGACTAGCGGGAGAGGCCTACACCGGGGAGCTGTTTTTT.

This clonotype was detected ten times or more. The rearrangement links TRBV7-2 to TRBJ2-7; the D is unclear. Trimming took off 1 base at V and 6 bases at J, with 13 bases between the two ends. CDR3 length equals 14 residues. The germline gives CDR1 SGHTA, CDR2 FQGNSA. The CDR3 reads CASSLVWARREQYF. The CDR3 coding sequence is TGTGCCAGCAGCTTAGTGTGGGCTAGGCGCGAGCAGTACTTC.

This clonotype came up many times. The rearrangement joins TRBV12-3 or TRBV12-4 to TRBJ1-5, with 8 bases lining up with TRBD1. This CDR3 spans 16 amino acids. V was pared by 5 bases and J by 2 bases, with 8 bases of the junction left unmatched. The CDR3 loop is CASSLGQGLRNQPQHF. The DNA for the CDR3 is TGTGCCAGCAGTCTAGGACAGGGATTGCGCAATCAGCCCCAGCATTTT.

Here the CDR3 reads CASSYTPGQGAGELFF. The CDR3 DNA reads TGTGCCAGCAGTTACACCCCGGGACAGGGGGCCGGGGAGCTGTTTTTT. The chain links TRBV6-9 to TRBJ2-2; 11 bases align to TRBD1. V lost 3 bases to trimming and J lost 6 bases; unmatched junction nucleotides: 6. The CDR3 is 16 amino acids. The germline V gene has CDR1 MNHGY and CDR2 SVAAGI.

The chain uses TRBV5-1 and TRBJ1-1, with TRBD1 matching 8 bases. CDR3 size: 17 residues. Trimming cost V 0 bases and J 0 bases; bases outside gene matches: 7. Germline loops: CDR1 SGHRS, CDR2 YFSETQ. The DNA for the CDR3 is TGCGCCAGCAGCTTGGGCGACAGGGGATTGATGAACACTGAAGCTTTCTTT. It is translated as CASSLGDRGLMNTEAFF.

This clonotype was counted a few times. CDR3 region: CASSDRVAGGYTF. The CDR3 DNA is TGCGCCAGCAGTGACAGGGTGGCTGGTGGCTACACCTTC. The chain links TRBV10-2 to TRBJ1-2; perhaps TRBD1 as D (5 bases). CDR1 WSHSY and CDR2 SAAADI come from the germline V gene. Trimming stripped 3 bases from V and 7 bases from J, with 12 bases between. CDR3 length: 13 residues.

The chain joins TRBV2 to TRBJ2-1; the D is unclear. Between the trimmed V and J ends, which lost 0 bases and 0 bases, there was a span of 9 bases. CDR3 length equals 16 residues. CDR1 SNHLY and CDR2 FYNNEI come from the germline V gene. DNA of the CDR3: TGTGCCAGCAGTGAAGCGCTGGGCTTCTCCTACAATGAGCAGTTCTTC. It specifies CASSEALGFSYNEQFF.

This clonotype was recorded a few times. The rearrangement joins TRBV6-2 or TRBV6-3 to TRBJ2-7; 8 bases are shared with TRBD2. This CDR3 has 14 amino acids. Germline CDR1 MNHEY, CDR2 SVGEGT. V shed 5 bases, J shed 4 bases, and the junction held 7 bases outside the gene matches. The CDR3 DNA sequence: TGTGCCAGCAGTGACCCGGGACTAGTATACGAGCAGTACTTC. Translation: CASSDPGLVYEQYF.

The CDR3 DNA is TGTGCCAGCAGCCAAGACCCCAGCGGTACCTCCTACAATGAGCAGTTCTTC. Its protein is CASSQDPSGTSYNEQFF. This rearrangement joins TRBV4-2 to TRBJ2-1; D perhaps matches TRBD2 (5 bases). Germline loops: CDR1 LGHNA, CDR2 YNFKEQ. The V end lost 0 bases, the J end lost 0 bases, and 12 bases lay between the germline ends. The CDR3 spans 17 residues.

The chain couples TRBV7-3 to TRBJ1-6; D unresolved. Germline V lookup: CDR1 SGHTA, CDR2 FQGTGA. The CDR3 has 15 residues. Trimming pared 1 base from V and 6 bases from J, leaving 10 bases between. The CDR3 reads CASSLSSGSNSPLHF. CDR3 nucleotides: TGTGCCAGCAGCTTAAGTTCGGGATCTAATTCACCCCTCCACTTT.

This clonotype was seen ten or more times. The J gene is TRBJ2-3, the V gene TRBV10-3, with TRBD1 matching over 7 bases. The CDR3 length is 13 residues. The trim removed 7 bases at V and 6 bases at J, leaving 7 bases unmatched. Germline loops: CDR1 ENHRY, CDR2 SYGVKD. The CDR3: CAINSRGFDTQYF. DNA of the CDR3: TGTGCCATCAACTCCAGGGGGTTCGATACGCAGTATTTT.

This clonotype has a count of ten or more. The chain employs TRBV7-9 and TRBJ1-5, with D maybe TRBD1 (5 bases). In germline, CDR1 is SEHNR, CDR2 FQNEAQ (reference sequence). This CDR3 spans 14 amino acids. The germline V and J ends were trimmed by 8 bases and 4 bases, with 15 bases remaining between them. Written as DNA, the CDR3 is TGTGCCAGCTCCTCTGCGGGACCGAATCAGCCCCAGCATTTT. Encoded protein: CASSSAGPNQPQHF.

The chain couples TRBV19 to TRBJ2-7; 7 bases line up with TRBD2. The V and J ends lost 1 base and 3 bases, in that order; junction bases with no gene match: 6. The germline CDR1 and CDR2 sequences are LNHDA and SQIVND (reference sequence). The CDR3 sequence is 15 residues long. Here the CDR3 DNA reads TGTGCCAGTAGTATAGTCGGAGCGGGAATCTACGAGCAGTACTTC. As protein: CASSIVGAGIYEQYF.

The rearrangement links TRBV7-2 to TRBJ1-2; 10 nucleotides align to TRBD1. J gave up 2 bases and V 0 bases, and 3 bases lay outside the gene matches. The CDR3 sequence is 16 residues long. Per germline, CDR1 SGHTA and CDR2 FQGNSA. The CDR3 region is CASSLATGGVNYGYTF. The CDR3 DNA follows: TGTGCCAGCAGCTTAGCGACAGGGGGCGTCAACTATGGCTACACCTTC.

The chain has TRBV18 and TRBJ1-5; 7 bases align to TRBD1. The V segment lost 4 bases and the J segment 0 bases; nucleotides outside the gene matches: 9. Germline assignment: CDR1 KGHSH and CDR2 LQKENI. CDR3 length: 17 amino acids. CDR3 region: CASSRAVGQVSNQPQHF. The CDR3 region has the DNA TGTGCCAGCTCACGGGCAGTAGGACAGGTTAGCAATCAGCCCCAGCATTTT.

V is TRBV2 and J is TRBJ2-2; weak D call: TRBD2 (6 bases). Germline CDR1 reads SNHLY; CDR2 reads FYNNEI. Trimming removed 6 bases from V and 3 bases from J, with 14 bases in between. The CDR3 spans 15 residues. CDR3 coding DNA: TGTGCCAGCAGATACCAGCGGGCCTACACCGGGGAGCTGTTTTTT. Amino acids: CASRYQRAYTGELFF.